A single sample gave rise to the 30 T cell receptor beta chains below, sequenced in a study of blood T cells in healthy people across ages. A second PCR, run for roughly 7 to 12 cycles, used a sample-barcoded 5' primer plus a J-beta primer mix. In TCRdb, the 5' RACE reads were re-called with MiXCR into one record per CDR3 protein. Of over 1,500,000 distinct CDR3 sequences listed, 30% to 40% are singletons. Sample: blood. Receptor source: a human donor in good health.

V and J are TRBV6-1 and TRBJ2-7; D remains ambiguous. The germline V gene has CDR1 MNHNS and CDR2 SASEGT. CDR3 length equals 17 residues. V was shortened by 2 bases and J by 2 bases, with 19 bases between the two germline ends. Here the CDR3 reads CASSEPSALPFPYEQYF. Written as DNA, the CDR3 is TGTGCCAGCAGTGAACCCAGCGCGCTCCCTTTCCCCTACGAGCAGTACTTC.

The rearrangement uses TRBV28 and TRBJ2-5, with D unclear. Germline CDR1 reads MDHEN; CDR2 reads SYDVKM. Trimming removed 4 bases at V and 5 bases at J, with 11 bases between. The CDR3 totals 13 residues. CDR3 nucleotides: TGTGCCAGCAGTTCCCCACCGACGGAGACCCAGTACTTC. Its translation: CASSSPPTETQYF.

This sequence joins TRBV15 and TRBJ1-1; the D gene is possibly TRBD1 (6 bases). V was pared by 4 bases and J by 7 bases, with 13 bases between. This CDR3 has 13 amino acids. Germline lookup yields CDR1 LNHNV and CDR2 YYDKDF (reference sequence). The CDR3 nucleotides read TGTGCCACCAGCACCCCCAGGGGCGGTGAAGCTTTCTTT. Its protein is CATSTPRGGEAFF.

V usage is TRBV30 and J usage is TRBJ1-2; D gene unclear. Germline lookup yields CDR1 GTSNPN and CDR2 SVGIG (reference sequence). V was cut by 5 bases and J by 0 bases, with 7 bases left in between. The length of the CDR3 is 12 residues. The chain's CDR3 is CAWVVSNYGYTF. The DNA for the CDR3 is TGTGCCTGGGTGGTCTCTAACTATGGCTACACCTTC.

This clonotype was detected only a few times. V usage is TRBV9 and J usage is TRBJ1-1, with D uncertain. The CDR3 is 14 amino acids. Trimming took off 4 bases at V and 0 bases at J, with 10 bases between the two ends. Per the germline V gene, CDR1 is SGDLS and CDR2 is YYNGEE. CDR3 loop: CASSIRTVNTEAFF. CDR3 coding DNA: TGTGCCAGCAGCATCCGGACGGTGAACACTGAAGCTTTCTTT.

The chain employs TRBV4-2 and TRBJ1-6, with D perhaps TRBD1 (5 bases). The V gene's germline CDR1 is LGHNA and CDR2 YNFKEQ. With 0 bases removed from V and 10 bases from J, the gap between germline ends came to 10 bases. The length of the CDR3 is 14 residues. In nucleotides, the CDR3 is TGTGCCAGCAGCCAAGATTCAGGGAGATCACCCCTCCACTTT. It encodes CASSQDSGRSPLHF.

This chain uses TRBV6-6 with TRBJ2-5, with D perhaps TRBD2 (5 bases). The ends were cut back, 0 bases at V and 5 bases at J, with 13 bases in the middle. The germline V gene has CDR1 MNHNY and CDR2 SVGAGI (reference sequence). The CDR3 length is 15 residues. The CDR3 loop is CASSYSSLVGETQYF. CDR3 in DNA: TGTGCCAGCAGTTACTCGTCACTAGTAGGGGAGACCCAGTACTTC.

This sequence joins TRBV20-1 and TRBJ1-2, with D hard to call. V lost 6 bases, J lost 8 bases, and 10 bases lay in between. CDR3 size: 10 residues. Per the germline V gene, CDR1 is DFQATT and CDR2 is SNEGSKA (reference sequence). The CDR3 nucleotides are TGCAGTGCCCCGTGGGGAGGCTACACCTTC. It specifies CSAPWGGYTF.

This chain uses TRBV6-2 or TRBV6-3 with TRBJ2-7; weak D call: TRBD1 (5 bases). CDR1 and CDR2 (germline): MNHEY, SVGEGT. Trimming took off 10 bases at V and 0 bases at J, with 16 bases between the two ends. CDR3 length equals 14 residues. CDR3 nucleotide sequence: TGTGCCAACAGGTACGGTGGGGACTCCTACGAGCAGTACTTC. This codes for CANRYGGDSYEQYF.

This clonotype was found many times. This chain uses TRBV7-2 with TRBJ2-1; D call uncertain. V gave up 5 bases and J gave up 2 bases, with 7 bases separating them. CDR3 length: 13 amino acids. Germline V gives CDR1 SGHTA, CDR2 FQGNSA. CDR3 region: CASSTSPYNEQFF. The CDR3 nucleotides read TGTGCCAGCAGCACCTCCCCCTACAATGAGCAGTTCTTC.

The chain recombines TRBV7-2 with TRBJ2-3; 12 nucleotides agree with TRBD2. The CDR3 totals 16 residues. The germline gives CDR1 SGHTA, CDR2 FQGNSA. With V trimmed by 4 bases and J by 8 bases, 10 bases remained unmatched. Here the CDR3 DNA reads TGTGCCAGCAGCTCACCTCTAGCGGGGGGGCTAGGTACGCAGTATTTT. Translating it yields CASSSPLAGGLGTQYF.

The chain uses TRBV6-6 and TRBJ2-5; possibly TRBD2 for D (5 bases). Germline V gene data show CDR1 as MNHNY and CDR2 as SVGAGI (reference sequence). The CDR3 consists of 12 residues. Deletions cut 11 bases from V and 4 bases from J, with 14 bases between. DNA of the CDR3: TGTGCCGGCACGGCTAGCCTAGAGACCCAGTACTTC. Translating gives CAGTASLETQYF.

The rearrangement links TRBV7-9 to TRBJ2-3; TRBD2 matches 12 bases. The ends lost 4 bases at V and 6 bases at J; junction bases unmatched: 8. The CDR3 has 16 residues. The germline V gene has CDR1 SEHNR and CDR2 FQNEAQ (reference sequence). The DNA of the CDR3 is TGTGCCAGCAGCTACCTAGCGGGGGGGATCATGGATACGCAGTATTTT. Amino acids: CASSYLAGGIMDTQYF.

This clonotype appeared a few times. The chain couples TRBV20-1 to TRBJ2-7; 8 nucleotides agree with TRBD1. V lost 5 bases, J lost 7 bases, and 16 bases stayed unmatched. The CDR3 is made up of 15 amino acids. The germline V gene has CDR1 DFQATT and CDR2 SNEGSKA (reference sequence). CDR3 sequence: CSAPQKTGQVGEQYF. CDR3 in DNA: TGCAGTGCTCCCCAAAAGACGGGACAGGTGGGAGAGCAGTACTTC.

In its sample, this clonotype was seen a few times. This rearrangement joins TRBV12-3 or TRBV12-4 to TRBJ2-6; D remains ambiguous. The CDR3 runs 18 residues. V was cut by 1 base and J by 2 bases, with 15 bases left in between. DNA for the CDR3: TGTGCCAGCAGTTTAGATATTGGGCAAATCCCTGGGGCCAACGTCCTGACTTTC. This translates into CASSLDIGQIPGANVLTF.

The gene calls are TRBV6-5 and TRBJ2-1; no reliable D call. The CDR3 has 15 amino acids. Deletions cut 0 bases from V and 8 bases from J, with 14 bases between. The germline CDR1 and CDR2 sequences are MNHEY and SVGAGI. For the CDR3, the DNA is TGTGCCAGCAGTTACTCTGCACAAAGTACTGATGAGCAGTTCTTC. Residues: CASSYSAQSTDEQFF.

This chain joins TRBV27 and TRBJ2-3, with TRBD1 matching 7 bases. CDR3 length: 14 residues. V trimming: 5 bases; J trimming: 8 bases; junction bases outside the gene matches: 10. Germline CDR1 reads MNHEY; CDR2 reads SMNVEV (reference sequence). The CDR3 DNA reads TGTGCCAGCAGTCCCCGGACAGGCGCAGGTACGCAGTATTTT. This translates into CASSPRTGAGTQYF.

There are a few counts of this clonotype. The genes are TRBV6-5 and TRBJ2-1, with TRBD2 as a possible D gene (5 bases). The CDR3 length is 14 residues. The V gene lost 8 bases and the J gene lost 3 bases, with 14 bases spanning the gap. Germline V lookup: CDR1 MNHEY, CDR2 SVGAGI. The CDR3 here is CASGSEDGYNEQFF. The CDR3 nucleotides are TGTGCCAGCGGCTCGGAGGACGGCTACAATGAGCAGTTCTTC.

This clonotype showed up just a few times. The genes are TRBV7-9 and TRBJ1-2; 7 bases align to TRBD1. Germline lookup yields CDR1 SEHNR and CDR2 FQNEAQ (reference sequence). The CDR3 consists of 15 residues. Unmatched junction bases numbered 10, after V lost 5 bases and J lost 4 bases. The CDR3 protein is CASSPRDSQFYGYTF. The DNA for the CDR3 is TGTGCCAGCAGCCCACGGGACAGTCAGTTCTATGGCTACACCTTC.

A few counts support this clonotype. The chain is built from TRBV7-2 and TRBJ1-4, with a weak D call TRBD1 (6 bases). V dropped 1 base and J dropped 8 bases, with 11 bases sitting between them. The CDR3 loop spans 14 amino acids. The germline gives CDR1 SGHTA, CDR2 FQGNSA. CDR3 DNA: TGTGCCAGCAGCTTAGAGGGGGGTAGGGAAAAACTGTTTTTT. Translating it yields CASSLEGGREKLFF.

This rearrangement joins TRBV20-1 to TRBJ1-1; D not certain. CDR3 length: 10 residues. V lost 2 bases to trimming and J lost 8 bases, with 6 bases between them. CDR1 is DFQATT and CDR2 is SNEGSKA in the germline V gene (reference sequence). The CDR3, as DNA: TGCAGTGCTAGAAGAGTAGAAGCTTTCTTT. Encoded protein: CSARRVEAFF.

The chain carries TRBV5-1 and TRBJ2-1, with TRBD2 matching 7 bases. Looked up from germline, CDR1 is SGHRS and CDR2 is YFSETQ. CDR3 length: 15 amino acids. V was pared by 4 bases and J by 0 bases, with 4 bases of the junction left unmatched. The DNA of the CDR3 is TGCGCCAGCAGCATGACTAGCTACTCCTACAATGAGCAGTTCTTC. Translating gives CASSMTSYSYNEQFF.

The chain is built from TRBV6-2 or TRBV6-3 and TRBJ2-3, with TRBD2 matching over 8 bases. This CDR3 has 17 residues. J gave up 1 base and V 6 bases, and 12 bases lay outside the gene matches. CDR1 MNHEY and CDR2 SVGEGT come from the germline V gene. The DNA of the CDR3 is TGTGCCAGCAGCCCCGGGAACGGGGGGGCCGGCACAGATACGCAGTATTTT. Protein sequence: CASSPGNGGAGTDTQYF.

J is TRBJ1-4 and V is TRBV18; D possibly corresponds to TRBD1 (5 bases). V was shortened by 5 bases and J by 10 bases, with 20 bases between the two germline ends. Germline loops: CDR1 KGHSH, CDR2 LQKENI. CDR3 length: 15 residues. CDR3 region: CASSASGPPDGKLFF. CDR3 DNA sequence: TGTGCCAGCTCAGCTTCGGGACCCCCGGATGGAAAACTGTTTTTT.

V gene TRBV5-8 combines with J gene TRBJ1-1; no clear D. V was cut by 0 bases and J by 0 bases, with 12 bases left in between. Germline V CDR1 and CDR2: SGHTS, YDEGEE. The CDR3 totals 16 residues. CDR3 in DNA: TGTGCCAGCAGCTTGGGGTGGGGTAGACTGAACACTGAAGCTTTCTTT. Protein: CASSLGWGRLNTEAFF.

The chain has TRBV7-3 and TRBJ2-6; a possible D gene is TRBD2 (5 bases). Germline V gene sequence: CDR1 SGHTA, CDR2 FQGTGA. V was trimmed by 1 base and J by 0 bases, leaving 7 bases between them. The CDR3 is 16 amino acids. In DNA form, the CDR3 reads TGTGCCAGCAGCTTAAAAGGAGGCTCTGGGGCCAACGTCCTGACTTTC. This encodes CASSLKGGSGANVLTF.

This clonotype was recorded at least ten times. The V gene is TRBV5-5, the J gene TRBJ1-2; 8 positions agree with TRBD1. CDR1 is SGHKS, CDR2 YYEKEE, per germline (reference sequence). With V trimmed by 5 bases and J by 2 bases, 2 bases remained unmatched. The CDR3 loop spans 13 amino acids. Written as DNA, the CDR3 is TGTGCCAGCAGTCAGGGGGCGAACTATGGCTACACCTTC. Its protein is CASSQGANYGYTF.

This rearrangement joins TRBV6-1 to TRBJ2-1; either TRBD1 or TRBD2 may fit D (6 bases each). Trimming cost V 2 bases and J 9 bases, with 17 bases left between them. Per the germline V gene, CDR1 is MNHNS and CDR2 is SASEGT. The CDR3 totals 15 residues. The CDR3 DNA follows: TGTGCCAGCAGTGAAATTCTGGGAAAGGGGGGTGAGCAGTTCTTC. Protein sequence: CASSEILGKGGEQFF.

The rearrangement uses TRBV5-6 and TRBJ1-4; no clear D. Trimming removed 3 bases at V and 6 bases at J, with 15 bases between. This CDR3 region has 15 residues. From germline, CDR1 is SGHDT and CDR2 YYEEEE. Here the CDR3 reads CASSSNYLPHEKLFF. CDR3 DNA sequence: TGTGCCAGCAGCTCCAATTATTTGCCGCATGAAAAACTGTTTTTT.

This rearrangement joins TRBV6-1 to TRBJ2-5; 11 bases map to TRBD2. With 11 bases clipped from V and 4 bases from J, the junction kept 18 bases outside the gene matches. CDR3 length equals 17 residues. Germline V gives CDR1 MNHNS, CDR2 SASEGT. CDR3 protein: CAEWPPRLAGQGETQYF. The CDR3 nucleotides are TGTGCCGAATGGCCCCCTCGACTAGCGGGGCAAGGAGAGACCCAGTACTTC.